This entry features one TCR beta chain sequence. These data belong to a study of cytomegalovirus exposure and HLA in healthy donors. Only in-frame clones appear in the TCRdb table, and some are missing; sequencing was by immunoSEQ multiplex PCR. This table has under 150,000 clones, 88% appearing once. Germline V gene lookup returns CDR1 SGHRS and CDR2 YFSETQ. Deletions cut 3 bases from V and 2 bases from J, with 11 bases between. The CDR3 has 14 residues. The chain has TRBV5-1 and TRBJ2-5, with D tentatively TRBD2 (6 bases). The sequence was collected from a woman under 30 in good health and CMV-seropositive. Material: PBMCs. As DNA, the CDR3 is TGCGCCAGCAGCTCCGGGACTCTTCAAGAGACCCAGTACTTC. Translated: CASSSGTLQETQYF.